This T cell receptor beta chain appears in the sequencing data of a study of T cells in Graves' hyperthyroidism and ophthalmopathy. Amplification of TCR beta CDR3 regions used RNA as the template. In the first-round RT-PCR of the TCR CDR3, the HTBI primer set was used. TCRdb ran MiXCR on the multiplex PCR reads and lists one entry per CDR3 protein. The table shows about 360,000 distinct CDR3 sequences, with 20% to 25% occurring only once. If no ophthalmopathy progression occurred within 18 months, Graves' hyperthyroidism was stable. Uncontrolled infection, other autoimmune disease, pregnancy or lactation excluded patients. CDR1 and CDR2 (germline): MNHEY, SMNVEV (reference sequence). Trimming cost V 3 bases and J 8 bases; bases outside gene matches: 12. The CDR3 consists of 16 residues. Study results and limitations: Most expanded thyroid clonotypes above 0.001 also appeared in blood.

This clonotype was recorded a few times. The antigen remains undetermined. The chain carries TRBV27 and TRBJ2-1; 8 bases line up with TRBD1. The clonotype originates from a man aged 45 to 65 with Graves' hyperthyroidism. What was sequenced was blood. The CDR3 is CASSFLRTGTIDEQFF. The CDR3 nucleotides are TGTGCCAGCAGTTTCCTTAGGACAGGGACGATAGATGAGCAGTTCTTC.